This entry lists 28 T cell receptor beta chains sequenced from one sample in a study of post-analysis software for immune sequencing data. Regarding the study as a whole: Comparison of patients with controls showed five TRBV segments more frequent in patients, TRBV5-6, TRBV5-1 and TRBV20-1 among them.

Tagging with unique molecular identifiers was a feature of the TCR beta cDNA libraries. One entry per CDR3 protein results from TCRdb running MiXCR on the PCR reads. The table lists about 180,000 distinct CDR3 sequences, approximately 28% of them singletons. The antigens these receptors bind are not known. Sequenced input: blood. All receptors derive from a girl aged 5 to 17 with multiple sclerosis.

A remark on this clonotype: With a much larger clone just one base away, this may be a read error. The V and J genes are TRBV28 and TRBJ1-2, with TRBD1 identical over 9 bases. CDR3 length: 12 residues. After removal of 10 bases from V and 7 bases from J, the junction contained 7 bases not matched to a gene. The germline V gene encodes CDR1 MDHEN and CDR2 SYDVKM. The DNA for the CDR3 is TGTGCCACACGGACAGGGGATCGTGGCTACACCTTC. It translates to CATRTGDRGYTF.

The J gene is TRBJ2-7, the V gene TRBV7-2; TRBD2 matches 7 bases. The last part of the DNA fits TRBJ2-5 better; the J call may be wrong. The CDR3 covers 16 residues. Germline CDR1 and CDR2: SGHTA and FQGNSA. CDR3 in amino acids: CASSDRDYSPVGTQYF. CDR3 coding DNA: TGTGCCAGCAGCGACCGGGACTATTCCCCTGTTGGGACCCAGTACTTC.

The V and J genes are TRBV20-1 and TRBJ2-7; no clear D. Deletions cut 8 bases from V and 5 bases from J, with 13 bases between. Germline V gene data show CDR1 as DFQATT and CDR2 as SNEGSKA (reference sequence). There are 11 residues in the CDR3. CDR3 amino acids: CSTAVENEQYF. The CDR3 nucleotides read TGCAGTACCGCGGTCGAAAACGAGCAGTACTTC.

This clonotype has ten or more counts. V is TRBV6-2 or TRBV6-3 and J is TRBJ2-7, with D perhaps TRBD1 (6 bases). The germline gives CDR1 MNHEY, CDR2 SVGEGT. With 4 bases removed from V and 11 bases from J, the gap between germline ends came to 21 bases. The CDR3 has 14 amino acids. CDR3 coding DNA: TGTGCCAGCAGTTTCCCCCTACCGGACAGACGGAAGTACTTC. Its protein product is CASSFPLPDRRKYF.

This clonotype was counted between two and nine times. The chain couples TRBV28 to TRBJ1-5; D call uncertain. The V end was cut by 2 bases, the J end by 2 bases, with 10 bases between. Germline values: CDR1 MDHEN, CDR2 SYDVKM. This CDR3 has 15 residues. The CDR3 here is CASSLRGLGNQPQHF. The DNA of the CDR3 is TGTGCCAGCAGTTTACGAGGGTTGGGCAATCAGCCCCAGCATTTT.

This chain connects TRBV5-1 to TRBJ2-3; D unclear. The V end lost 4 bases, the J end lost 0 bases, and 15 bases lay between the germline ends. This CDR3 has 16 residues. The germline V gene has CDR1 SGHRS and CDR2 YFSETQ. CDR3 sequence: CASSLFGPTSTDTQYF. The CDR3 nucleotides are TGCGCCAGCAGCCTATTCGGACCTACTAGCACAGATACGCAGTATTTT.

As regards this clonotype: A much larger clone differs by one base, so this may be a read error. The chain links TRBV7-3 to TRBJ2-1, with TRBD2 identical over 7 bases. The CDR3 sequence is 15 residues long. Germline CDR1 is SGHTA and CDR2 is FQGTGA. The DNA of the CDR3 is TGTGCCGGCAGCTTAGAGGGAGGGCCAGGGAATGAGCAGTTCTTC. This encodes CAGSLEGGPGNEQFF.

This clonotype was counted a few times. This chain connects TRBV5-1 to TRBJ2-1; D call uncertain. CDR1 and CDR2 (germline): SGHRS, YFSETQ. V was cut by 4 bases and J by 0 bases, with 11 bases left in between. The CDR3 is 15 amino acids. CDR3 in DNA: TGCGCCAGCAGCCCTAGGGTGGGCTCCTACAATGAGCAGTTCTTC. Translating it yields CASSPRVGSYNEQFF. The full variable domain, its missing parts supplied by reference TRBV5-1 and TRBJ2-1, is KAGVTQTPRYLIKTRGQQVTLSCSPISGHRSVSWYQQTPGQGLQFLFEYFSETQRNKGNFPGRFSGRQFSNSRSEMNVSTLELGDSALYLCASSPRVGSYNEQFFGPGTRLTVL.

This clonotype was counted between two and nine times. The V and J genes are TRBV5-1 and TRBJ1-5, with TRBD1 as a possible D gene (5 bases). This CDR3 region has 15 residues. With 0 bases removed from V and 6 bases from J, the gap between germline ends came to 13 bases. CDR1 SGHRS and CDR2 YFSETQ come from the germline V gene. CDR3 sequence (DNA): TGCGCCAGCAGCTTGGGTACACCGGGGGTTCAGCCCCAGCATTTT. Amino acids: CASSLGTPGVQPQHF.

This clonotype has just a few counts. CDR3 DNA: TGTGCCGGTTGTCTGAATAGCAATCAGCCCCAGCATTTT. Protein product: CAGCLNSNQPQHF. This sequence joins TRBV6-6 and TRBJ1-5; D gene uncertain. CDR1 is MNHNY, CDR2 SVGAGI, per germline (reference sequence). The V end was cut by 11 bases, the J end by 0 bases, with 11 bases between. The CDR3 runs 13 residues.

At least ten counts were recorded for this clonotype. The CDR3 loop reads CASSLTRGEDTQYF. The CDR3 bases are TGTGCCAGCAGTTTAACCCGGGGGGAAGATACGCAGTATTTT. This sequence joins TRBV12-3 or TRBV12-4 and TRBJ2-3; TRBD2 aligns across 7 bases. V trimming: 2 bases; J trimming: 5 bases; junction bases outside the gene matches: 4. The CDR3 runs 14 residues.

DNA for the CDR3: TGTGCCAGCAGCGACAGGGGCCAAGAGACCCAGTTCTTC. Encoded protein: CASSDRGQETQFF. V gene TRBV27 combines with J gene TRBJ2-1, with TRBD1 matching 8 bases. The germline CDR1 and CDR2 sequences are MNHEY and SMNVEV (reference sequence). This CDR3 is 13 amino acids long. The V segment lost 6 bases and the J segment 13 bases; nucleotides outside the gene matches: 11.

Ten or more counts support this clonotype. The chain uses TRBV15 and TRBJ1-2, with no clear D. Germline loops: CDR1 LNHNV, CDR2 YYDKDF (reference sequence). This CDR3 spans 13 amino acids. Trimming cost V 0 bases and J 3 bases, with 5 bases left between them. CDR3 bases: TGTGCCACCAGCAGAGATCAGGACTATGGCTACACCTTC. The encoded protein is CATSRDQDYGYTF.

Points on this clonotype: This may come from a read error, since a much larger clone is one base off. This chain connects TRBV5-1 to TRBJ2-3; 13 nucleotides agree with TRBD2. The CDR3 is 18 amino acids. Germline CDR1 reads SGHRS; CDR2 reads YFSETQ. CDR3 sequence reads: CANSIRTSGSSGTDTQYF. The CDR3, as DNA: TGCGCCAACAGCATAAGGACTAGCGGGAGTTCAGGCACAGATACGCAGTATTTT.

At least ten counts were recorded for this clonotype. The V and J genes are TRBV9 and TRBJ1-4; D remains ambiguous. The CDR3 has 13 amino acids. Germline assignment: CDR1 SGDLS and CDR2 YYNGEE. The ends were cut back, 4 bases at V and 8 bases at J, with 12 bases in the middle. This chain's CDR3 is CASSPREREKLFF. The CDR3 DNA is TGTGCCAGCAGCCCCCGAGAGAGGGAAAAACTGTTTTTT.

The count of this clonotype is one. A much bigger clone sits one base away, suggesting this may be a read error. V gene TRBV9 combines with J gene TRBJ2-7, with a possible D match to TRBD1 (5 bases). CDR3 size: 13 residues. Germline CDR1 SGDLS, CDR2 YYNGEE. The V end was cut by 4 bases, the J end by 4 bases, with 12 bases between. In DNA form, the CDR3 reads TGTGCCAGCAGCTCTCCTTACAGGTACGAGCAGTACTTC. As protein: CASSSPYRYEQYF.

Notes on this clonotype: This may be a read error: a much more frequent sequence differs by one nucleotide. It is likely a read error, because the conserved phenylalanine at the end of the CDR3 is missing. The chain is built from TRBV12-3 or TRBV12-4 and TRBJ2-7, with 8 nucleotides matching TRBD2. The CDR3 consists of 12 residues. CDR3 in amino acids: CASGGSSYEQYS. CDR3 nucleotides: TGTGCATCGGGAGGGAGCTCCTACGAGCAGTACTCC.

This clonotype was seen many times. The V gene is TRBV5-1, the J gene TRBJ2-1, with D perhaps TRBD2 (5 bases). This CDR3 comprises 15 residues. V was cut by 6 bases and J by 8 bases, with 21 bases left in between. Germline CDR1 is SGHRS and CDR2 is YFSETQ. For the CDR3, the DNA is TGCGCCAGCACCTCGGGCGGAGGAGATAAAGATGAGCAGTTCTTC. Its protein product is CASTSGGGDKDEQFF.

There are many counts of this clonotype. The chain joins TRBV7-2 to TRBJ2-7; D not resolved. Deletions cut 3 bases from V and 2 bases from J, with 11 bases between. CDR3 length: 14 residues. Looked up from germline, CDR1 is SGHTA and CDR2 is FQGNSA. This chain's CDR3 is CASSFGLRTYEQYF. CDR3 DNA: TGTGCCAGCAGCTTCGGCTTAAGGACCTACGAGCAGTACTTC.

A single count supports this clonotype. The CDR3 does not end in the conserved phenylalanine or tryptophan, so this is likely a read error. The V call is TRBV2, the J call TRBJ2-3; 9 bases are a match to TRBD2. The CDR3 length is 14 residues. Germline V gene lookup returns CDR1 SNHLY and CDR2 FYNNEI. V shed 4 bases, J shed 2 bases, and the junction held 1 base outside the gene matches. In DNA, the CDR3 is TGTGCCAGCAGTGGGACTAGCGTCACAGATACGCAGTATTGT. Translating it yields CASSGTSVTDTQYC.

This clonotype has ten or more counts. The rearrangement uses TRBV28 and TRBJ2-7; 8 bases line up with TRBD2. Per germline, CDR1 MDHEN and CDR2 SYDVKM. This CDR3 contains 16 residues. V was clipped by 2 bases and J by 6 bases; unmatched bases: 12. CDR3 in DNA: TGTGCCAGCAGTTTAGCGGGGGGACTAGAAAGGAGCGAGCAGTACTTC. This gives the protein CASSLAGGLERSEQYF. The full variable domain, rest sourced from reference TRBV28 and TRBJ2-7, is DVKVTQSSRYLVKRTGEKVFLECVQDMDHENMFWYRQDPGLGLRLIYFSYDVKMKEKGDIPEGYSVSREKKERFSLILESASTNQTSMYLCASSLAGGLERSEQYFGPGTRLTVT.

The chain joins TRBV21-1 to TRBJ2-5; the tabulated D call, TRBD2, remains unverified against the DNA. TRBV21-1 is marked as a pseudogene. The CDR3 runs 16 residues. The CDR3 nucleotides are TGTGCCAGCAACAAAGTGACTAGCAGGGGCCAAGAGACCCAGTACTTC. Translated, it gives CASNKVTSRGQETQYF.

Turning to this clonotype: The germline gene is not matched at one end of the junction; a read error may be the cause. The genes are TRBV7-3 and TRBJ2-6, with D tentatively TRBD2 (8 bases). Looked up from germline, CDR1 is SGHTA and CDR2 is FQGTGA. The CDR3 totals 17 residues. The CDR3 spells CASSLGQAPAGANVLIF. The CDR3 region has the DNA TGTGCCAGCAGCCTAGGACAGGCCCCAGCGGGGGCCAACGTCCTGATTTTC.

This clonotype was seen repeatedly, ten times or more. This chain connects TRBV29-1 to TRBJ2-7, with D possibly being TRBD1 (5 bases). The CDR3 totals 12 residues. Germline V CDR1 and CDR2: SQVTM, ANQGSEA. Deletions cut 4 bases from V and 2 bases from J, with 9 bases between. The CDR3 is CSVADSTYEQYF. The CDR3 nucleotides are TGCAGCGTTGCTGACAGCACCTACGAGCAGTACTTC.

This chain links TRBV6-5 with TRBJ2-2; D unresolved. CDR3 length: 14 amino acids. With 8 bases removed from V and 5 bases from J, the gap between germline ends came to 15 bases. Per germline, CDR1 MNHEY and CDR2 SVGAGI. The CDR3 DNA follows: TGTGCCAGCTCTAAGTCACTAAGGACCGGGGAGCTGTTTTTT. It yields the protein CASSKSLRTGELFF.

On this clonotype itself: Since a much larger clone is just one base distant, this may be a read error. The chain is built from TRBV12-3 or TRBV12-4 and TRBJ2-1; 9 nucleotides line up with TRBD1. This CDR3 spans 16 amino acids. The CDR3 sequence is CGSTQGRDRAINEQFF. The CDR3, as DNA: TGTGGCAGCACCCAAGGGCGGGACAGGGCCATCAATGAGCAGTTCTTC.

This sequence joins TRBV20-1 and TRBJ1-5; D perhaps matches TRBD1 (5 bases). The CDR3 totals 13 residues. Trimming removed 5 bases from V and 2 bases from J, with 10 bases in between. Germline V gene lookup returns CDR1 DFQATT and CDR2 SNEGSKA (reference sequence). The chain's CDR3 is CSAGGAGNQPQHF. Written as DNA, the CDR3 is TGCAGTGCTGGCGGGGCCGGCAATCAGCCCCAGCATTTT.

This clonotype was detected only a few times. This sequence joins TRBV15 and TRBJ1-2, with 7 positions matching TRBD1. Germline CDR1 reads LNHNV; CDR2 reads YYDKDF (reference sequence). The CDR3 has 13 residues. V trimming: 4 bases; J trimming: 8 bases; junction bases outside the gene matches: 7. CDR3 DNA: TGTGCCACCAGCACCGGGACAGACTGGGGCTACACCTTC. It yields the protein CATSTGTDWGYTF.